These 4 T cell receptor beta chains share one sample of origin, sequenced in a study of blood T cell repertoires in COVID-19. Repertoires were generated with immunoSEQ multiplex PCR, while TCRdb's copy carries only in-frame clones and drops some. The table records 40,000 to 55,000 clones, 70% to 80% of them present only once. The material sequenced was PBMCs or T cells enriched from blood (not recorded which). Source of these receptors: a woman between 45 and 60 years old with acute COVID-19.

This chain links TRBV3-1 (or the pseudogene TRBV3-2) with TRBJ2-1, with 15 nucleotides matching TRBD2. With V trimmed by 1 base and J by 8 bases, 6 bases remained unmatched. CDR3 length: 17 amino acids. In germline, CDR1 is LGHDT, CDR2 YNNKEL (reference sequence). The DNA for the CDR3 is TGTGCCAGCAGCCAAGGTTGGACTAGCGGGGGGGCGTATGAGCAGTTCTTC. Protein: CASSQGWTSGGAYEQFF.

The chain employs TRBV12-3 or TRBV12-4 and TRBJ2-7; D not resolved. CDR3 size: 12 residues. V was trimmed by 1 base and J by 8 bases, leaving 9 bases between them. The CDR3 nucleotides are TGTGCCAGCAGTTTAGACTCCTTCAAGCAGTACTTC. Translating gives CASSLDSFKQYF.

This chain joins TRBV7-3 and TRBJ1-3; tentatively, D is TRBD1 (5 bases). The germline V and J ends were trimmed by 3 bases and 1 base, with 10 bases remaining between them. Germline CDR1 and CDR2: SGHTA and FQGTGA. The CDR3 has 15 amino acids. In DNA form, the CDR3 reads TGTGCCAGCAGCTTGTACCAGGGTTCTGGAAACACCATATATTTT. This codes for CASSLYQGSGNTIYF.

The chain has TRBV3-1 (or the pseudogene TRBV3-2) and TRBJ2-1, with D possibly matching TRBD2 (5 bases). Germline loops: CDR1 LGHDT, CDR2 YNNKEL (reference sequence). The CDR3 has 13 amino acids. V was shortened by 4 bases and J by 8 bases, with 12 bases between the two germline ends. CDR3 sequence: CASSPPWRDEQFF. For the CDR3, the DNA is TGTGCCAGCAGCCCCCCTTGGCGGGATGAGCAGTTCTTC.